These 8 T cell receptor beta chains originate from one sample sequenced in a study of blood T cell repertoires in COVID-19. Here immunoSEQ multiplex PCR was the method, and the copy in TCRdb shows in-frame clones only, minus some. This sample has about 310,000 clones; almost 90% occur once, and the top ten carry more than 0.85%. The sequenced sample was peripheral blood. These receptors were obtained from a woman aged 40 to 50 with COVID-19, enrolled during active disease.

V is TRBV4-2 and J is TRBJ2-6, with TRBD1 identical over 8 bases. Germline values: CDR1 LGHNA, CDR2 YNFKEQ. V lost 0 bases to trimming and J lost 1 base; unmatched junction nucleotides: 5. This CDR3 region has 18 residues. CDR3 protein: CASSQDRTGKSGANVLTF. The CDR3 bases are TGTGCCAGCAGCCAAGATCGGACAGGGAAATCTGGGGCCAACGTCCTGACTTTC.

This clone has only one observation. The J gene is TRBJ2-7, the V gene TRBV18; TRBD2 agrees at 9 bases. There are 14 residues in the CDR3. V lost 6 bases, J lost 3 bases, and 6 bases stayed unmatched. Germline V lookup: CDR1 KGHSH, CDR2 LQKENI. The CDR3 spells CASSSTSGYYEQYF. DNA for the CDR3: TGTGCCAGCTCTTCGACTAGCGGATACTACGAGCAGTACTTC.

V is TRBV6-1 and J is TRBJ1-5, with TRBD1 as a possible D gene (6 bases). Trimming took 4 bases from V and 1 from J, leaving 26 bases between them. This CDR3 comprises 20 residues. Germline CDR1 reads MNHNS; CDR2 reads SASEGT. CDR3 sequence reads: CASSAPHPNRVSDSNQPQHF. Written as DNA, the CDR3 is TGTGCCAGCAGTGCACCGCATCCAAACAGGGTTTCCGACAGCAATCAGCCCCAGCATTTT.

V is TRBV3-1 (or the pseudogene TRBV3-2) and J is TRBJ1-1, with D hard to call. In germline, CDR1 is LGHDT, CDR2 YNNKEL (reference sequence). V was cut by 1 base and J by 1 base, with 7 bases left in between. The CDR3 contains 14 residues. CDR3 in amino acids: CASSQVRGNTEAFF. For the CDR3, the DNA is TGTGCCAGCAGCCAAGTCCGAGGGAACACTGAAGCTTTCTTT.

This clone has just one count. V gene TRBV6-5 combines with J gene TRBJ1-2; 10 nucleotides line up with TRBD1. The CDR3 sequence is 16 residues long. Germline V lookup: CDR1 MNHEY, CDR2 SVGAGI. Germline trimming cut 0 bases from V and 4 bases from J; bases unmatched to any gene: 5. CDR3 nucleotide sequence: TGTGCCAGCAGTTACTCATTGGGGACAGGGGCCTATGGCTACACCTTC. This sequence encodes CASSYSLGTGAYGYTF.

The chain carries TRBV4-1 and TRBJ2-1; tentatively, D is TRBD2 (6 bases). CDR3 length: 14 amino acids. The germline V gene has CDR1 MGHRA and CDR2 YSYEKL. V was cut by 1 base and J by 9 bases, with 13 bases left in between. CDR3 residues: CASSQVGGLSEQFF. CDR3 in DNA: TGCGCCAGCAGCCAAGTCGGAGGGCTTAGTGAGCAGTTCTTC.

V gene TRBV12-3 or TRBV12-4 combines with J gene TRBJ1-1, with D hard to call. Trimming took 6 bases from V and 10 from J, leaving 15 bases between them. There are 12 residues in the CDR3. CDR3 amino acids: CASSRAGGRAFF. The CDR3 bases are TGTGCCAGCAGCCGGGCGGGAGGAAGAGCTTTCTTT.

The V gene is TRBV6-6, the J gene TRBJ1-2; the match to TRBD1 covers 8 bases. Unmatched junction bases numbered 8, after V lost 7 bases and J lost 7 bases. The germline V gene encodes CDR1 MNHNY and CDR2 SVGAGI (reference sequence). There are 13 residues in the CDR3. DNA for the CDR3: TGTGCCAGCACCCAGGACAGGGTACGTGGCTACACCTTC. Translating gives CASTQDRVRGYTF.